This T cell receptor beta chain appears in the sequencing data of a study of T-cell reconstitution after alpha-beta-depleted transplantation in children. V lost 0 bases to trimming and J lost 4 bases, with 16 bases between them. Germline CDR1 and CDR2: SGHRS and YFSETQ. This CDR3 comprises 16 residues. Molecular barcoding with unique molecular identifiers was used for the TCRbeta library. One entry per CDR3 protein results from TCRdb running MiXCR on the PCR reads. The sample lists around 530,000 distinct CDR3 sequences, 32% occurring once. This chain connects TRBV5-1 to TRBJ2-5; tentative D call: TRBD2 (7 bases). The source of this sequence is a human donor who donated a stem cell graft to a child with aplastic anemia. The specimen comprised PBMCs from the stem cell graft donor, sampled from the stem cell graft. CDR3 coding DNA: TGCGCCAGCAGCTTGGCCGGGGGGCAGGGTGGAGAGACCCAGTACTTC. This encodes CASSLAGGQGGETQYF.